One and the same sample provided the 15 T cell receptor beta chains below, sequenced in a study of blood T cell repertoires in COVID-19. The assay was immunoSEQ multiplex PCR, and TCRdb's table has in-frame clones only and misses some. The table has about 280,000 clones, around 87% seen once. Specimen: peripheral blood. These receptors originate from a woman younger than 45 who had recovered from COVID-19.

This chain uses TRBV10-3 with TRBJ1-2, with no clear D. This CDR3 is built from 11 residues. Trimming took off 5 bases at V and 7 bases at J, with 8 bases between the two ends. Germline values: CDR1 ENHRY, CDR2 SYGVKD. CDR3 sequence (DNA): TGTGCCATCAGTTCCACGGGTGGCTACACCTTC. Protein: CAISSTGGYTF.

The DNA of the CDR3 is TGTGCCAGCAACAACAGGGGGTACTCCTACGAGCAGTACTTC. Translation: CASNNRGYSYEQYF. The chain joins TRBV6-5 to TRBJ2-7; TRBD1 aligns across 8 bases. In germline, CDR1 is MNHEY, CDR2 SVGAGI. The J segment lost 0 bases and the V segment lost 7 bases, leaving 5 bases of the junction unmatched. This CDR3 is built from 14 residues.

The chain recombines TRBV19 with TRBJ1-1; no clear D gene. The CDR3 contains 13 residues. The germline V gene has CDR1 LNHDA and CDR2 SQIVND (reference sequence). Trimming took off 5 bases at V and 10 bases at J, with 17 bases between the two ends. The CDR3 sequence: CASSSERFYRAFF. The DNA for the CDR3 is TGTGCCAGTAGTTCCGAAAGGTTTTACAGAGCTTTCTTT.

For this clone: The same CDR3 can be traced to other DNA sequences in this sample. CDR3 residues: CAWSGQGDQPQHF. CDR3 DNA: TGTGCCTGGAGCGGGCAGGGGGATCAGCCCCAGCATTTT. The chain combines TRBV30 with TRBJ1-5; 7 bases line up with TRBD1. Germline-derived CDR1 and CDR2 are GTSNPN and SVGIG (reference sequence). The CDR3 totals 13 residues. The J segment lost 5 bases and the V segment lost 3 bases, leaving 4 bases of the junction unmatched.

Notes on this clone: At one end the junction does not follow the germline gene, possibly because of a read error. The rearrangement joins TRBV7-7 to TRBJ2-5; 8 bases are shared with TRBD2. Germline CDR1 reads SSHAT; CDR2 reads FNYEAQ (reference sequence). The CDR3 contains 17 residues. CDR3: CASSPFSTSVYQETQYF. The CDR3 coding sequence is TGTGCTAGCAGCCCGTTTTCGACTAGCGTATATCAAGAGACCCAGTACTTC. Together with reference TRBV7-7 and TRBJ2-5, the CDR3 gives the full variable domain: GAGVSQSPRYKVTKRGQDVTLRCDPISSHATLYWYQQALGQGPEFLTYFNYEAQPDKSGLPSDRFSAERPEGSISTLTIQRTEQRDSAMYRCASSPFSTSVYQETQYFGPGTRLLVL.

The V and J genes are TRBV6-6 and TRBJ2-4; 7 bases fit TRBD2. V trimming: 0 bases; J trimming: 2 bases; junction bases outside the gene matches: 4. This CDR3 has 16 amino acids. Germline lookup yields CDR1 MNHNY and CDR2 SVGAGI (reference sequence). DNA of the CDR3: TGTGCCAGCAGTTACTCAGGCGGGAGTACCAAAAACATTCAGTACTTC. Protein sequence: CASSYSGGSTKNIQYF.

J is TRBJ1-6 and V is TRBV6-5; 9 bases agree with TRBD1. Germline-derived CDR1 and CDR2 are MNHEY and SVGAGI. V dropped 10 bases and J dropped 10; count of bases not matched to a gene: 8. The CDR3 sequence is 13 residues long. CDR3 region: CATSTGGGSPLHF. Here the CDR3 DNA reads TGTGCCACCTCCACAGGGGGCGGATCACCCCTCCACTTT.

The DNA for the CDR3 is TGCGCCGGACTAGCGGGCAGGAGGGTGACAGATACGCAGTATTTT. Translated, it gives CAGLAGRRVTDTQYF. The V gene is TRBV5-1, the J gene TRBJ2-3; TRBD2 matches at 11 bases. J gave up 3 bases and V 10 bases, and 10 bases lay outside the gene matches. This CDR3 has 15 amino acids. Germline CDR1 SGHRS, CDR2 YFSETQ.

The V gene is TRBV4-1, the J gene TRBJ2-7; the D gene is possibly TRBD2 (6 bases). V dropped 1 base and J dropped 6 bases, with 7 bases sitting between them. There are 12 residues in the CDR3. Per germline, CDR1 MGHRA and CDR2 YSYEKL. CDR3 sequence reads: CASSQVGGEQYF. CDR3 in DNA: TGCGCCAGCAGCCAAGTGGGAGGCGAGCAGTACTTC.

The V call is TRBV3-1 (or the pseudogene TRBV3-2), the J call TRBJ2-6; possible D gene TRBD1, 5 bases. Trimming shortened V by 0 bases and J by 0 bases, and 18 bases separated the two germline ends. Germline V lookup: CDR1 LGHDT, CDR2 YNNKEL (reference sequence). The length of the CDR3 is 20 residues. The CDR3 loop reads CASSQDRYPDTSSGANVLTF. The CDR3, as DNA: TGTGCCAGCAGCCAAGATAGGTACCCGGACACCAGCTCTGGGGCCAACGTCCTGACTTTC.

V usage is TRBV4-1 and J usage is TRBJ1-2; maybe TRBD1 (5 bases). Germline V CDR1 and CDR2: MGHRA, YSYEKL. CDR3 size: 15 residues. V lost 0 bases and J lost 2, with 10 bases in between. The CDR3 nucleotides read TGCGCCAGCAGCCAAGAATCGGGGGGAAACTATGGCTACACCTTC. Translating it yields CASSQESGGNYGYTF.

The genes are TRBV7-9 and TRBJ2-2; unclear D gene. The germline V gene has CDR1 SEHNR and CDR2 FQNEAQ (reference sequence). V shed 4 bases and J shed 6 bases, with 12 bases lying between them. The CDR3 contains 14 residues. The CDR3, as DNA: TGTGCCAGCAGCTCGGTGGCAGGCCCCGGGGAGCTGTTTTTT. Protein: CASSSVAGPGELFF.

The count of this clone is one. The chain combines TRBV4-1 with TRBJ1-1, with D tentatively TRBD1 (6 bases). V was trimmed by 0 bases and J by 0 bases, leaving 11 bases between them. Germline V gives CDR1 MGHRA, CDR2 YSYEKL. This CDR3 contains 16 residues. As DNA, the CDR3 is TGCGCCAGCAGCCAAGAAACAGGGACGATGAACACTGAAGCTTTCTTT. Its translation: CASSQETGTMNTEAFF.

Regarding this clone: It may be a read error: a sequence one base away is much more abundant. The CDR3 region has the DNA TGTGCCAGCAGTTTACAGGGGAGCACTGAAGCTTTCTTT. It is translated as CASSLQGSTEAFF. V is TRBV12-3 or TRBV12-4 and J is TRBJ1-1; tentative D call: TRBD1 (6 bases). There are 13 residues in the CDR3. V was pared by 2 bases and J by 4 bases, with 8 bases between.

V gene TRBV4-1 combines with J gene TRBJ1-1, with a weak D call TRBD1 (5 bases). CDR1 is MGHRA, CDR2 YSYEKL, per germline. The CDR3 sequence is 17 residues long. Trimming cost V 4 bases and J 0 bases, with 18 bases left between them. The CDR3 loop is CASSRNFGGAMNTEAFF. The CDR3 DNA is TGCGCCAGCAGCCGAAACTTCGGGGGAGCCATGAACACTGAAGCTTTCTTT.